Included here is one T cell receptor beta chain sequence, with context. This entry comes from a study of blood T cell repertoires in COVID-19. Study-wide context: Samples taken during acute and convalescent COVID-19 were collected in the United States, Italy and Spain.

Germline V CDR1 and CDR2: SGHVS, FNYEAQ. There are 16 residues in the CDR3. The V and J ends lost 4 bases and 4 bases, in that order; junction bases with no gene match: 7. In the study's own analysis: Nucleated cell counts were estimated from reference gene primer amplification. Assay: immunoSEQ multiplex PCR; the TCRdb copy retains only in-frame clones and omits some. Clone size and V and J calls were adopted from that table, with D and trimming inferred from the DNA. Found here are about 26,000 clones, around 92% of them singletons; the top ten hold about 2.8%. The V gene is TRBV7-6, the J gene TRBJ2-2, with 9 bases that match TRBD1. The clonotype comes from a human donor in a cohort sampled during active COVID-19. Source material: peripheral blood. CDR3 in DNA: TGTGCCAGCAGCTACACAGGGGGCGCAGGCACCGGGGAGCTGTTTTTT. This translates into CASSYTGGAGTGELFF.